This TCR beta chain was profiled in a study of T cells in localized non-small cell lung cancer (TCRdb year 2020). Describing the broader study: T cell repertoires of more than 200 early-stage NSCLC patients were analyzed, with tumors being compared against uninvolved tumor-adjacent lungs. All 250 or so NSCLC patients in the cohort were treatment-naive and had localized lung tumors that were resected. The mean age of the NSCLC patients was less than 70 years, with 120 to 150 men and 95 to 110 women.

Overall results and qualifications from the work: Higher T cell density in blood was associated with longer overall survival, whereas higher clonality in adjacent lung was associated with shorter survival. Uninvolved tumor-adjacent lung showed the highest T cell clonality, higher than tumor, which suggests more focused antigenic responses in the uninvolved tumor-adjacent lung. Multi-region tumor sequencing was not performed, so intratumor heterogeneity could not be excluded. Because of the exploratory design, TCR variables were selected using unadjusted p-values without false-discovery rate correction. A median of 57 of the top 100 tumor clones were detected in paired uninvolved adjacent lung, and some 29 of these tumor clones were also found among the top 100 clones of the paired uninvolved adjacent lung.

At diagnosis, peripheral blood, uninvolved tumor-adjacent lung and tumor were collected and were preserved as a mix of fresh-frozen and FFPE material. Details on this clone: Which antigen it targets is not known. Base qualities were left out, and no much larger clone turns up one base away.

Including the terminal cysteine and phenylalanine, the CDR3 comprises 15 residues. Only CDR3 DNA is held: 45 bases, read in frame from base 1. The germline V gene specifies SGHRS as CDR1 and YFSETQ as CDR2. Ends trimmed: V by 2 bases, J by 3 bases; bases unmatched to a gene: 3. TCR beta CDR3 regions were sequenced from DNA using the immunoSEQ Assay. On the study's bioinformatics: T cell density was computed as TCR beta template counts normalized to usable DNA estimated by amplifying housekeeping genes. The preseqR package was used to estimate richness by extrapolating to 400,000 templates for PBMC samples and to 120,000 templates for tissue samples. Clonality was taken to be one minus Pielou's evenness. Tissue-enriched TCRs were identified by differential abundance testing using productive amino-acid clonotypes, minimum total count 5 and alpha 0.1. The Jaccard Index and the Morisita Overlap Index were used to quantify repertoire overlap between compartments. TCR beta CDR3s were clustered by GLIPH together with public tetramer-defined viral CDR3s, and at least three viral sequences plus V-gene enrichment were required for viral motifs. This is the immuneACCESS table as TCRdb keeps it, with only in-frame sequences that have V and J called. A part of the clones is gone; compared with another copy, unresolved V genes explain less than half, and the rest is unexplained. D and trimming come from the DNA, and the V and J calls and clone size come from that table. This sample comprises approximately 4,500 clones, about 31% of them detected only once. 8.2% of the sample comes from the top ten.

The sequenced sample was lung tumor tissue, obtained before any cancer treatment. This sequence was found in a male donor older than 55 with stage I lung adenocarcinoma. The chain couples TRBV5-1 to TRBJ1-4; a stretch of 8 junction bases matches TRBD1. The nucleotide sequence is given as TGCGCCAGCAGCTTCCAGGGGGCGGCTAATGAAAAACTGTTTTTT. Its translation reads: CASSFQGAANEKLFF.